This paragraph covers one TCR beta chain sequence. Looked up from germline, CDR1 is SGHRS and CDR2 is YFSETQ. The CDR3 is 14 amino acids. The V and J ends lost 3 bases and 5 bases, in that order; junction bases with no gene match: 7. Original processing notes: It was from reference gene primer amplification that nucleated cell counts were estimated. The method was immunoSEQ multiplex PCR; TCRdb's version includes in-frame clones alone and lacks a portion of them. V, J and clone size reflect that table, while D and trimming were determined from the DNA. The data show 130,000 to 150,000 clones, more than 75% seen once. This record comes from a study of blood T cell repertoires in COVID-19. Study-level background: Samples of COVID-19 (acute and convalescent) were obtained from the United States, Italy and Spain. T cells, B-cell-depleted T cells, or PBMCs provided the cDNA or gDNA that served as material.

Sequencing was carried out using peripheral blood. The receptor comes from a man aged 60-69 years with active or convalescent COVID-19. The rearrangement joins TRBV5-1 to TRBJ1-1; 7 positions agree with TRBD1. The CDR3 DNA is TGCGCCAGCAGCTCTGTTACAGGGGAAACTGAAGCTTTCTTT. This translates into CASSSVTGETEAFF.